This entry concerns a single T cell receptor (beta chain). The clone's antigen remains unknown. The record has no base qualities; no much larger clone is one base away. The CDR3 contains 16 residues, cysteine and phenylalanine counted. The DNA shown is the 48-base CDR3, in frame from base 1. V was cut back by 3 bases and J by 8 bases, leaving a gap of 17 bases between them. Sequences MGHRA (CDR1) and YSYEKL (CDR2) are obtained from the germline V gene. In total, 500 to 700 healthy bone marrow donors made up the cohort. Cohort members were all nominally healthy when sampled, although unrecorded immune exposures were likely present. The donor tested CMV seropositive, placing the donor among the 289 seropositive members of the cohort. A peripheral blood sample was provided by each donor, and peripheral blood mononuclear cells were used for TCR beta sequencing. Genomic DNA was extracted from the blood cell samples with the Qiagen DNeasy Blood Extraction Kit.

Libraries were made using the immunoSEQ multiplex PCR assay. For the multiplex PCR, a mixture combining 60 forward primers for TCR Vbeta segments and 13 reverse primers for TCR Jbeta segments was used. Amplification of the CDR3 region of rearranged TCR beta genes was performed with a multiplex PCR assay on genomic DNA. The amplified TCR beta libraries were sequenced on the Illumina HiSeq System as 87-base-pair reads. On the study's bioinformatics: Across the 500 to 750 repertoires, a later analysis counted tens of millions of unique TCR beta chains, 9.5 million to 13 million of which were shared by at least two donors. A nearest-neighbor algorithm error-corrected the raw reads and collapsed the reads into unique sequences, merging closely related sequences to remove PCR and sequencing errors. To assign V, D and J gene segments, CDR3 sequences were aligned to IMGT reference sequences. For a sequence to be retained, at least a six-nucleotide match to both a V gene segment and a J gene segment was required. A rearrangement counted as productive if the CDR3 had no stop codons and remained in frame with V and J, and every other rearrangement counted as non-productive. CDR3 was defined according to IMGT convention as the region running from the second conserved V-encoded cysteine to the conserved J-encoded phenylalanine. The earlier analysis of 500 to 750 of the donors excluded any sequence lacking an unambiguous match to a single V gene segment. In an earlier analysis of around 590 of the donors, a V segment was called functional when productive rearrangements were above 56.7%, and segregating when the standard deviation between donors exceeded 5%. To diagnose cytomegalovirus status from the catalog of TCR beta chain sequences, a statistical classification framework was built. In a later analysis, V and J genes were assigned by comparing TCR nucleotide sequences against IMGT/GENE-DB human TR gene sequences. Using the TCRdist pipeline, a later analysis assigned CDR3 sequences along with most-parsimonious VDJ recombination scenarios. A later analysis defined each TCR beta chain by its CDR3 amino acid sequence plus V-gene family, and excluded reads lacking a unique V-gene family. In a later analysis, a few hundred highly shared, low-generation-probability nucleotide sequences were removed to address suspected cross-contamination and a sequencing artifact. In a later analysis, a clonal expansion index for each public chain was calculated from normalized within-repertoire ranks of inferred template counts. A later analysis computed generation probabilities with a VDJ recombination model fitted to out-of-frame rearrangements, and checked the results against IGoR. Hypergeometric tests were used in a later analysis to score TCR-TCR, TCR-HLA and TCR-CMV co-occurrence, with a repertoire-size bias correction applied to the TCR pairs. In a later analysis, false discovery rates were estimated by permuting HLA or CMV assignments 20 times. In a later analysis, co-occurring TCRs were grouped with DBSCAN, and TCRdist sequence similarity was added when clustering was performed within HLA-allele-positive subsets. For co-occurrence clustering, repertoires with fewer than 30,000 or more than 120,000 public chains were excluded, along with five or six repertoires with anomalous nucleotide sharing. Held by TCRdb, this immuneACCESS table contains in-frame sequences only and omits some clones. Under half of the omission traces to an unresolved V gene where checked; the cause of the rest is unknown. The V and J calls and clone size were taken over from that table, and D and trimming were inferred from the DNA. This sample is represented by about 130,000 clones; 77% of them were singletons. The top ten constitute 3.5% to 5% of the sample.

This sample is drawn from a study of cytomegalovirus exposure and HLA in healthy donors (TCRdb year 2017). For context, the study as a whole: An earlier analysis of approximately 590 of the donors reported 250 to 300 Gb of sequence data and roughly 100 million unique TCR beta sequences from roughly 200 million T cells. Roughly 300 gigabases of sequencing data and tens of millions of unique TCR sequences were included in an early release covering around 600 HLA-typed donors. Of the roughly 400 genotyped donors, 65% to 90% fell in the genetic ancestry cluster associated with self-reported Caucasian donors. The study aimed to test whether cataloging public T cell receptors could reveal signatures of past pathogen exposure. The study profiled the T cell repertoires of around 700 subjects by immunosequencing and related them to cytomegalovirus serostatus. Along with the roughly 610-subject first cohort, a separate validation cohort of 120 different subjects was used. High-throughput TCR immunosequencing, statistical association of individual TCRs with disease status, and machine learning were combined to predict cytomegalovirus infection status. A later analysis re-examined previously published TCR beta repertoires from just over 650 donors and added high-resolution HLA genotyping to investigate patterns of TCR occurrence. The later analysis used no new phenotypic data to find candidate immune exposures, relying instead on TCR beta sequences and their occurrence across donors. To decide whether each TCR beta V gene segment behaved as functional or pseudogenic, an earlier analysis of approximately 600 of the donors relied on high-throughput TCR beta sequencing. Donor age, sex, ethnicity and CMV serostatus were compiled together with the repertoire data. A later genetic analysis took genome-wide SNP genotypes for about three fifths of the roughly 670 donors and used that subset as a discovery cohort. All discovery cohort repertoires had been generated using a single sequencing platform. Class I and class II HLA loci were covered by the typing at four-digit resolution. Typing coverage varied by locus: about 629-640 donors for A, B, C, DRB1 and DQB1; about 520 for DQA1; approximately 610 for DPA1; more than 450 for DPB1. Four or five DR-DQ haplotypes were handled as single units for association and clustering, since linkage in the cohort was strong. Across 300 to 400 genotyped donors of the cohort, an average of roughly 250,000 unique TCR beta nucleotide sequences per donor were sequenced, and approximately 19% of those sequences were non-productive.

Broad study findings and their caveats: Linkage disequilibrium might explain the correlated functional status among segregating V segments, but an unknown experimental factor could not be ruled out. A total of 150 to 200 TCR beta chains were listed by the study as associated with cytomegalovirus. V-gene and J-gene trimming of TCR beta chains was associated with a missense DCLRE1C variant in a later genetic analysis, and the association was replicated in an independent cohort. Cytomegalovirus status was reported to be diagnosed by the classifier with high specificity and sensitivity in both the original and validation cohorts. In a later genetic analysis, fewer N-insertions in productive TCRs were reported among donors in an Asian-associated ancestry cluster than the approximately 710-donor mean. A further reported finding was that TCR beta sequences accurately predicted the HLA-A and HLA-B alleles for most subjects in the first cohort. In a later analysis, most CMV-associated TCR beta chains were found to appear HLA-restricted, with HLA associations seemingly driven largely by CMV exposure. Most TCR sequences were seen in very few donors, while some public TCRs were found in many individuals. Presence/absence analyses assumed roughly uniform sequencing depth across donors, an assumption that may not hold. In a later analysis, around 15,000 TCR beta sequences were associated with specific HLA alleles at a false discovery rate of 0.05. In a later analysis, TCR association rates were found to vary across HLA loci, with the most associated TCRs seen for DRB1 alleles and the fewest for HLA-C alleles. In vitro tests confirmed that a few of the cytomegalovirus-associated TCR beta chains recognize cytomegalovirus antigens. Because counts were too low, 15 to 20 rarely observed V segments, including chromosome 9 orphons, were excluded from the earlier analysis of around 590 of the donors. Because HLA typing was unavailable for some donors at each locus, only the typed subset was used in association tests. The only immune exposure information available for the cohort was CMV serostatus. Only TCR beta chains were sequenced in this cohort, and the absence of alpha or paired-chain data limited detectable features. When HLA alleles, especially DR and DQ, strongly co-occurred, attributing TCR associations to individual alleles was difficult. Some IMGT-functional V segments, including TRBV6-2 and TRBV6-3, could not be distinguished by the 87-base-pair reads and were therefore excluded. According to a later analysis, parvovirus B19, influenza, CMV and Epstein-Barr virus appeared linked to several top co-occurrence clusters. According to the authors, the approach could potentially be generalized to other disease states and immunological phenotypes. A cluster of highly shared sequence variants was judged likely to represent a technical artifact of the sequencing pipeline. In a later analysis, HLA-associated TCR beta chains showed more clonal expansion and lower generation probabilities than non-associated chains that were equally common. In an earlier analysis of about 600 of the donors, most TCR beta V segments appeared in productive rearrangements about 87% or about 30% of the time, broadly matching IMGT annotations.

What was sequenced was PBMCs. The chain uses TRBV4-1 and TRBJ1-6; the D gene is possibly TRBD1, with 5 bases matching. This TCR was sampled from a male donor in good health and CMV-seropositive. The sequence in DNA is TGCGCCAGCAGCCATCAGACGGTAATAGGGGATTCACCCCTCCACTTT. The translation is CASSHQTVIGDSPLHF.